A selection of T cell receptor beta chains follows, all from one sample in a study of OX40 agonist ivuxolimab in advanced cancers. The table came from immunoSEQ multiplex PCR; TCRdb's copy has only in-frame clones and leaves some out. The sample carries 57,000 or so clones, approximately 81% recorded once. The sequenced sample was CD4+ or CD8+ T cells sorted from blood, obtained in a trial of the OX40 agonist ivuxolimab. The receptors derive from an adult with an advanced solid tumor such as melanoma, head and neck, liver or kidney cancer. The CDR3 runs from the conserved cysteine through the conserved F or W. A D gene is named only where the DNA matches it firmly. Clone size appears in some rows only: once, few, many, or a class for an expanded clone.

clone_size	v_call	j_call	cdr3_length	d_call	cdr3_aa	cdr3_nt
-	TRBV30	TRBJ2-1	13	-	CAWSGLFRNEQFF	TGTGCCTGGAGTGGACTCTTCAGGAATGAGCAGTTCTTC
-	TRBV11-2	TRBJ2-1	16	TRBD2	CASRGTSGESYNEQFF	TGTGCCAGCAGAGGGACTAGCGGGGAGTCCTACAATGAGCAGTTCTTC
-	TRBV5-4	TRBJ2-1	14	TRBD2	CASSSRLADGEQFF	TGTGCCAGCAGCTCCCGACTAGCGGATGGTGAGCAGTTCTTC
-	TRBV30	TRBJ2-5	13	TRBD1	CAWSTDREETQYF	TGTGCCTGGAGTACCGACAGGGAAGAGACCCAGTACTTC
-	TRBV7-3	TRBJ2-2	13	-	CASREGTYGELFF	TGTGCCAGCAGGGAAGGGACGTACGGGGAGCTGTTTTTT
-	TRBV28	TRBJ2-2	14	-	CASSVGSVTGELFF	TGTGCCAGCAGCGTGGGGAGTGTCACCGGGGAGCTGTTTTTT
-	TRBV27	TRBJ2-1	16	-	CASSPTPRRSYNEQFF	TGTGCCAGCAGCCCGACCCCGAGGCGATCCTACAATGAGCAGTTCTTC
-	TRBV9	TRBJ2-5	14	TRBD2	CASSVSVAGGTQYF	TGTGCCAGCAGCGTATCAGTCGCGGGGGGGACCCAGTACTTC
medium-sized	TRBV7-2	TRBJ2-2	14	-	CASSLGTNTGELFF	TGTGCCAGCAGCTTGGGGACCAACACCGGGGAGCTGTTTTTT
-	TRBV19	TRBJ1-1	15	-	CASTVDGGWNTEAFF	TGTGCCAGTACCGTGGACGGGGGATGGAACACTGAAGCTTTCTTT
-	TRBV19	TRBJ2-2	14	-	CASSIDSNTGELFF	TGTGCCAGTAGTATAGACTCCAACACCGGGGAGCTGTTTTTT
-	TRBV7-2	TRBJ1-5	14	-	CASSLDRTQVSQHF	TGTGCCAGCAGCTTAGACAGGACGCAAGTGTCCCAGCATTTT
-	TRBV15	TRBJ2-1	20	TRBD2	CATSHLGLAGVPSSYNEQFF	TGTGCCACCAGCCACCTTGGACTAGCGGGGGTCCCCAGCTCCTACAATGAGCAGTTCTTC
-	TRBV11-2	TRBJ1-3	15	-	CASSFRGLAGNTIYF	TGTGCCAGCAGCTTCCGCGGGTTGGCTGGAAACACCATATATTTT
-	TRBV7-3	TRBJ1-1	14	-	CASSLDSFGSEAFF	TGTGCCAGCAGCCTAGACAGTTTCGGGAGTGAAGCTTTCTTT
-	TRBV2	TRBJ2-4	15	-	CASSIMGVTKNIQYF	TGTGCCAGCAGTATTATGGGGGTCACCAAAAACATTCAGTACTTC
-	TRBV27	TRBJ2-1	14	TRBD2	CASRDSGSYNEQFF	TGTGCCAGCAGAGACAGCGGGAGTTACAATGAGCAGTTCTTC
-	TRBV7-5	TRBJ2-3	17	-	CARSPTRVAVLTDTQYF	TGTGCCAGAAGCCCTACGAGGGTAGCTGTACTCACAGATACGCAGTATTTT
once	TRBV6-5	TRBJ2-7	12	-	CASSEGVYEQYF	TGTGCCAGCAGTGAAGGGGTGTACGAGCAGTACTTC
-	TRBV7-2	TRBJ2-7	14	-	CASSLAGTGYEQYF	TGTGCTAGCAGCTTAGCGGGGACAGGGTACGAGCAGTACTTC
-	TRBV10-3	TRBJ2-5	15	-	CAISESAGSVETQYF	TGTGCCATCAGTGAGTCCGCGGGATCTGTTGAGACCCAGTACTTC
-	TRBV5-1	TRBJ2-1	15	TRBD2	CASSLAGGAVNEQFF	TGCGCCAGCAGCTTGGCCGGGGGGGCGGTAAATGAGCAGTTCTTC